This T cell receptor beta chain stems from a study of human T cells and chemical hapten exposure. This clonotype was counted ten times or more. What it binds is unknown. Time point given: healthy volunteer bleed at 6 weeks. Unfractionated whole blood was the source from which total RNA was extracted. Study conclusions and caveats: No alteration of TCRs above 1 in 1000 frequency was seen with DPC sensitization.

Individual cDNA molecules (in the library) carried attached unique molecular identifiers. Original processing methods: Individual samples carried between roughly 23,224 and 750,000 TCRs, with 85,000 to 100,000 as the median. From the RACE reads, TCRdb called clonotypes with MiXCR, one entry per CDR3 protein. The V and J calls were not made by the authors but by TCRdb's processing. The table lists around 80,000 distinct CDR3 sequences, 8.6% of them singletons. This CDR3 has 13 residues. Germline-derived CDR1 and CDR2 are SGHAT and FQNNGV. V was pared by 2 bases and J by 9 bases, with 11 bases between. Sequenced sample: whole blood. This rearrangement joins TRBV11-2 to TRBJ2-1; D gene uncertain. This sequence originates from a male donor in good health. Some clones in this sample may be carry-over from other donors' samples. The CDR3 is CASSLTEYGEQFF. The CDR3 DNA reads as TGTGCCAGCAGCTTAACCGAGTATGGTGAGCAGTTCTTC.